These 20 T cell receptor beta chains were sequenced from one sample in a study of CD8+ T cells in alopecia areata. The treatment was: oral pan-JAK inhibitor, 5-10 mg twice daily. Once RNA had been extracted, it was reverse transcribed into cDNA to act as the sequencing template. Sequenced by immunoSEQ multiplex PCR; TCRdb stores in-frame clones only, minus some. The data hold 250,000 to 300,000 clones, with roughly 64% observed a single time. The sample here was CD4+ T cells sorted from blood, taken at week 24, from a patient treated with tofacitinib. The source of these receptors is a human donor with alopecia areata.

The chain has TRBV30 and TRBJ1-2, with D perhaps TRBD1 (6 bases). CDR3 length: 15 amino acids. V shed 0 bases and J shed 6 bases, with 17 bases lying between them. Per the germline V gene, CDR1 is GTSNPN and CDR2 is SVGIG (reference sequence). CDR3 sequence reads: CAWSVRLQGRNGYTF. In nucleotides, the CDR3 is TGTGCCTGGAGTGTACGTCTACAGGGTCGAAATGGCTACACCTTC.

The genes are TRBV18 and TRBJ2-7; D ambiguous. Germline-derived CDR1 and CDR2 are KGHSH and LQKENI. Trimming shortened V by 0 bases and J by 2 bases, and 11 bases separated the two germline ends. This CDR3 has 15 amino acids. The CDR3 spells CASSPPVLATYEQYF. In DNA, the CDR3 is TGTGCCAGCTCACCACCGGTATTGGCTACCTACGAGCAGTACTTC.

This clone has a handful of counts. The chain uses TRBV28 and TRBJ1-2, with TRBD1 matching 7 bases. This CDR3 has 12 amino acids. With 6 bases clipped from V and 3 bases from J, the junction kept 1 base outside the gene matches. Looked up from germline, CDR1 is MDHEN and CDR2 is SYDVKM. The CDR3 sequence is CASRQGYYGYTF. CDR3 nucleotide sequence: TGTGCCAGCAGACAGGGGTACTATGGCTACACCTTC.

This clone was counted between two and nine times. The gene calls are TRBV28 and TRBJ2-3; 8 bases are a match to TRBD2. The trim removed 5 bases at V and 1 base at J, leaving 14 bases unmatched. The germline gives CDR1 MDHEN, CDR2 SYDVKM. This CDR3 comprises 18 residues. CDR3 sequence (DNA): TGTGCCAGCAGTCCCACAATTTGGCGGGGGGCCGGCACAGATACGCAGTATTTT. Translating it yields CASSPTIWRGAGTDTQYF.

The V gene is TRBV4-3, the J gene TRBJ1-4; perhaps TRBD1 as D (5 bases). This CDR3 is 15 amino acids long. Trimming pared 0 bases from V and 5 bases from J, leaving 10 bases between. Germline V gene sequence: CDR1 LGHNA, CDR2 YSLEER. The CDR3 region has the DNA TGCGCCAGCAGCCAAGACAGGGCAGAAAATGAAAAACTGTTTTTT. This encodes CASSQDRAENEKLFF.

The chain couples TRBV7-2 to TRBJ1-1; weak D call: TRBD1 (5 bases). V lost 4 bases and J 5 bases, leaving 11 bases between the germline ends. The CDR3 has 13 amino acids. Germline assignment: CDR1 SGHTA and CDR2 FQGNSA. CDR3 region: CASSSKGMTEAFF. The CDR3 DNA is TGTGCCAGCAGCTCCAAGGGGATGACTGAAGCTTTCTTT.

The gene calls are TRBV28 and TRBJ2-7, with D possibly TRBD1 on 5 matching bases. Deletions cut 7 bases from V and 4 bases from J, with 17 bases between. Germline V gene lookup returns CDR1 MDHEN and CDR2 SYDVKM. The CDR3 loop spans 14 amino acids. The CDR3 DNA follows: TGTGCCAGCACCGCCCGGCAGGGCAGGTACGAGCAGTACTTC. Its translation: CASTARQGRYEQYF.

The chain is built from TRBV9 and TRBJ2-3, with no clear D. The germline gives CDR1 SGDLS, CDR2 YYNGEE. V shed 2 bases and J shed 1 base, with 11 bases lying between them. The CDR3 is 15 residues long. DNA of the CDR3: TGTGCCAGCAGCGTCGGATTCCAGGGCACAGATACGCAGTATTTT. It specifies CASSVGFQGTDTQYF.

The chain employs TRBV5-6 and TRBJ2-5; no reliable D call. V lost 4 bases to trimming and J lost 5 bases, with 9 bases between them. Germline V lookup: CDR1 SGHDT, CDR2 YYEEEE. The CDR3 spans 12 residues. CDR3: CASSLSAETQYF. The CDR3 bases are TGTGCCAGCAGCCTCTCGGCGGAGACCCAGTACTTC.

The V call is TRBV29-1, the J call TRBJ1-5; D not resolved. The V and J ends lost 4 bases and 2 bases respectively, with 9 bases between them. CDR1 and CDR2 (germline): SQVTM, ANQGSEA. This CDR3 has 13 amino acids. CDR3 protein: CSVVSSGNQPQHF. The CDR3 DNA is TGCAGCGTTGTGTCGTCCGGCAATCAGCCCCAGCATTTT.

The rearrangement links TRBV5-1 to TRBJ1-1; D may be TRBD1 (6 bases). The germline V gene encodes CDR1 SGHRS and CDR2 YFSETQ. The CDR3 is made up of 13 amino acids. Trimming took 5 bases from V and 0 from J, leaving 8 bases between them. Here the CDR3 DNA reads TGCGCCAGCAGGAGGACAGTGAACACTGAAGCTTTCTTT. This sequence encodes CASRRTVNTEAFF. Complete variable domain (other parts from reference TRBV5-1 and TRBJ1-1): KAGVTQTPRYLIKTRGQQVTLSCSPISGHRSVSWYQQTPGQGLQFLFEYFSETQRNKGNFPGRFSGRQFSNSRSEMNVSTLELGDSALYLCASRRTVNTEAFFGQGTRLTVV.

V usage is TRBV4-1 and J usage is TRBJ1-4; no definite D call. The CDR3 contains 15 residues. V was clipped by 1 base and J by 8 bases, with 14 bases between them. The germline gives CDR1 MGHRA, CDR2 YSYEKL. The CDR3 sequence is CASSQAPMGWEKLFF. CDR3 sequence (DNA): TGCGCCAGCAGCCAAGCCCCCATGGGATGGGAAAAACTGTTTTTT.

The J gene is TRBJ2-4, the V gene TRBV30; D call uncertain. The CDR3 totals 11 residues. V was trimmed by 4 bases and J by 13 bases, leaving 14 bases between them. Germline V lookup: CDR1 GTSNPN, CDR2 SVGIG (reference sequence). In nucleotides, the CDR3 is TGTGCCTGGAATGTTCCGCCGACGCAGTACTTC. It yields the protein CAWNVPPTQYF.

V and J are TRBV5-1 and TRBJ2-3; TRBD1 or TRBD2 may be the D gene (5 bases each). This CDR3 is built from 15 residues. The germline CDR1 and CDR2 sequences are SGHRS and YFSETQ. Trimming shortened V by 6 bases and J by 6 bases, and 20 bases separated the two germline ends. CDR3 DNA sequence: TGCGCCAGCATCCCCACGGGGCGAGATGCTGATACGCAGTATTTT. Protein sequence: CASIPTGRDADTQYF.

This clone was seen a few times. The V and J genes are TRBV18 and TRBJ2-5, with no clear D. V shed 3 bases and J shed 2 bases, with 10 bases lying between them. There are 14 residues in the CDR3. Germline assignment: CDR1 KGHSH and CDR2 LQKENI. In DNA form, the CDR3 reads TGTGCCAGCTCACCGAGGAACATACAAGAGACCCAGTACTTC. Its translation is CASSPRNIQETQYF.

The rearrangement uses TRBV7-9 and TRBJ2-7; D uncertain. This CDR3 contains 15 residues. Trimming took 5 bases from V and 5 from J, leaving 19 bases between them. Germline CDR1 SEHNR, CDR2 FQNEAQ (reference sequence). CDR3 amino acids: CASSPIRHGADEQYF. In DNA form, the CDR3 reads TGTGCCAGCAGCCCCATCCGACACGGCGCGGACGAGCAGTACTTC.

The table lists this clone with a few counts. The chain uses TRBV7-2 and TRBJ2-1; D not certain. The germline V and J ends were trimmed by 6 bases and 0 bases, with 12 bases remaining between them. Germline-derived CDR1 and CDR2 are SGHTA and FQGNSA. The CDR3 contains 15 residues. The CDR3 nucleotides are TGTGCCAGCAGGAGTATTGCTAGCTCCTACAATGAGCAGTTCTTC. It is translated as CASRSIASSYNEQFF.

CDR3 residues: CASTLEGLSQPQHF. The CDR3 DNA follows: TGTGCCAGCACTCTGGAGGGGTTAAGTCAGCCCCAGCATTTT. The chain uses TRBV2 and TRBJ1-5, with D perhaps TRBD1 (5 bases). Germline assignment: CDR1 SNHLY and CDR2 FYNNEI. V gave up 7 bases and J gave up 6 bases, with 16 bases separating them. This CDR3 is built from 14 residues.

This clone was recorded a few times. This sequence joins TRBV5-1 and TRBJ2-2; D unresolved. V was trimmed by 7 bases and J by 5 bases, leaving 15 bases between them. The CDR3 runs 14 residues. Germline V gene sequence: CDR1 SGHRS, CDR2 YFSETQ. The CDR3: CASAPGVRTGELFF. Here the CDR3 DNA reads TGCGCCAGCGCCCCCGGAGTCAGAACCGGGGAGCTGTTTTTT.

This chain connects TRBV5-4 to TRBJ2-7; 9 positions agree with TRBD1. This CDR3 is 16 amino acids long. Germline V gene lookup returns CDR1 SGHNT and CDR2 YYREEE (reference sequence). Unmatched junction bases numbered 11, after V lost 4 bases and J lost 3 bases. This CDR3 reads CASSRLLDRGGYEQYF. CDR3 nucleotide sequence: TGTGCCAGCAGCAGATTATTGGACAGGGGAGGCTACGAGCAGTACTTC.